This entry lists 2 T cell receptor beta chains sequenced from one sample in a study of multiple sclerosis patients with progressive multifocal leukoencephalopathy. The time point here: before natalizumab initiation. Assay used: immunoSEQ multiplex PCR; TCRdb lists only in-frame clones, some missing. The sample consists of approximately 31,000 clones, around 91% of them appearing once. The specimen was PBMCs. These receptors originate from a human donor with multiple sclerosis.

The chain uses TRBV7-6 and TRBJ1-4; 7 nucleotides align to TRBD1. This CDR3 is 14 amino acids long. CDR1 and CDR2 (germline): SGHVS, FNYEAQ. Unmatched junction bases numbered 2, after V lost 2 bases and J lost 5 bases. The CDR3 DNA reads as TGTGCCAGCAGCTTATTACAGGGGAATGAAAAACTGTTTTTT. Amino acid sequence: CASSLLQGNEKLFF.

Concerning this clone: Sequence at one end of the junction differs from germline and may be a read error. The CDR3 DNA reads as TGTGCTAGCAGCTTAGCCCAGGGGGAGACCCAGTACTTC. It yields the protein CASSLAQGETQYF. V gene TRBV7-7 combines with J gene TRBJ2-5; possibly TRBD1 for D (6 bases). This CDR3 spans 13 amino acids. Looked up from germline, CDR1 is SSHAT and CDR2 is FNYEAQ (reference sequence).